This record concerns one T cell receptor beta chain sequence. This specimen belongs to a study of blood T cell repertoires in COVID-19. Trimming pared 2 bases from V and 3 bases from J, leaving 11 bases between. Germline V gene lookup returns CDR1 MNHNY and CDR2 SVGAGI (reference sequence). The CDR3 is made up of 14 amino acids. In the study's own analysis: Estimation of nucleated cell counts was performed using reference gene primer amplification. The data were produced by immunoSEQ multiplex PCR, yet TCRdb's version contains in-frame clones alone and is incomplete. That table is the source of V, J and clone size, and D and trimming were worked out from the DNA. Here the sample spans under 150,000 clones, roughly 81% being singletons.

Sequencing used peripheral blood. The source is a human donor with acute or convalescent COVID-19. The donor label of this sample is uncertain. The V call is TRBV6-6, the J call TRBJ2-7; D is undetermined. The CDR3 loop reads CASSYGQADYEQYF. The CDR3 bases are TGTGCCAGCAGTTACGGGCAGGCCGACTACGAGCAGTACTTC.